A single T cell receptor (beta chain) is shown here with its context. This may arise from a read error, as a much more abundant clone is one base away. This record comes from a study of human T cells and chemical hapten exposure. Study-wide background: Patients' scalps got diphenylcyclopropenone weekly throughout the roughly 23-week study.

Time point meaning: patch test 2, 6 weeks after DPC sensitization. Stated treatment: therapeutic diphenylcyclopropenone sensitization with weekly scalp DPC. Each donor was an alopecia patient between 18 and 70 years of age who qualified for DPC. Total RNA extraction was carried out from unfractionated whole blood. In germline, CDR1 is MNHEY, CDR2 SVGAGI. This CDR3 contains 14 residues. Study processing details: Samples had a median of 95,638 TCRs, ranging about 20,000 to 750,000. Each CDR3 protein gets one entry after TCRdb re-called the RACE reads with MiXCR. TCRdb, rather than the study authors, made the V and J calls. The sample lists tens of thousands of distinct CDR3 sequences, around 7% seen once, with about 1.5% in the top ten.

The sequences come from whole blood, collected in connection with sensitization to the hapten diphenylcyclopropenone (DPC). The origin of this receptor is a woman in her 30s with alopecia areata. Some clones in this sample may be carry-over from other donors' samples. The V gene is TRBV6-5, the J gene TRBJ1-6, with unresolved D. The CDR3 sequence is CARSYGQTNSPLHF. The CDR3, as DNA: TGTGCCAGAAGTTACGGCCAGACCAATTCACCCCTCCACTTT.